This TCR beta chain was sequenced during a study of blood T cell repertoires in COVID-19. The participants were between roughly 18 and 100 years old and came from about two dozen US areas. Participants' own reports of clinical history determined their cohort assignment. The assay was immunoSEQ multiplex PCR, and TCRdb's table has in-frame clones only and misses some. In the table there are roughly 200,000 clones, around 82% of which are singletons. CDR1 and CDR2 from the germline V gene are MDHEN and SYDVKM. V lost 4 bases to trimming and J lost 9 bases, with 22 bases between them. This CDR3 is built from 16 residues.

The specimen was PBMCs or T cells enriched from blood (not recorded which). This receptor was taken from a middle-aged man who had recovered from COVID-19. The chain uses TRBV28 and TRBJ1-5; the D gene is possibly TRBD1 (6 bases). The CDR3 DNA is TGTGCCAGCAGTTCCGGGGGGGGCGACTCGGTTTGGCCCCAGCATTTT. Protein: CASSSGGGDSVWPQHF.